The entry below gives a single T cell receptor (beta chain) sequence along with its context. The template, 500 ng total RNA, yielded TCR beta cDNA made with a constant-region primer. Three rounds of nested multiplex PCR with slightly modified ARM-PCR produced TCR beta libraries. With TRBV1-TRBV30 forward primers and a C-beta reverse primer, the first two PCR rounds were run for roughly 9 cycles each. MiXCR, run by TCRdb on the multiplex PCR reads, gives a single entry per CDR3 protein. The table lists 95,000 to 150,000 distinct CDR3 sequences, roughly three fifths of them singletons. From about 19-30 mg of unsorted bulk tissue, DNA and RNA were co-extracted together. These data belong to a study of tumor-infiltrating lymphocytes in primary liver carcinoma. This CDR3 has 14 amino acids. The germline gives CDR1 MDHEN, CDR2 SYDVKM. V was cut by 8 bases and J by 0 bases, with 12 bases left in between.

The receptor comes from a woman between 55 and 75 years old with primary liver carcinoma and hepatitis B virus infection. The genes are TRBV28 and TRBJ2-3; D possibly corresponds to TRBD1 (5 bases). Sequenced sample: liver tumor tissue from sampling region 1. Sample subset: tumor region T1, superior pole. The CDR3 DNA reads TGTGCCAGCGGGGCTAACGGGAGCACAGATACGCAGTATTTT. It is translated as CASGANGSTDTQYF.